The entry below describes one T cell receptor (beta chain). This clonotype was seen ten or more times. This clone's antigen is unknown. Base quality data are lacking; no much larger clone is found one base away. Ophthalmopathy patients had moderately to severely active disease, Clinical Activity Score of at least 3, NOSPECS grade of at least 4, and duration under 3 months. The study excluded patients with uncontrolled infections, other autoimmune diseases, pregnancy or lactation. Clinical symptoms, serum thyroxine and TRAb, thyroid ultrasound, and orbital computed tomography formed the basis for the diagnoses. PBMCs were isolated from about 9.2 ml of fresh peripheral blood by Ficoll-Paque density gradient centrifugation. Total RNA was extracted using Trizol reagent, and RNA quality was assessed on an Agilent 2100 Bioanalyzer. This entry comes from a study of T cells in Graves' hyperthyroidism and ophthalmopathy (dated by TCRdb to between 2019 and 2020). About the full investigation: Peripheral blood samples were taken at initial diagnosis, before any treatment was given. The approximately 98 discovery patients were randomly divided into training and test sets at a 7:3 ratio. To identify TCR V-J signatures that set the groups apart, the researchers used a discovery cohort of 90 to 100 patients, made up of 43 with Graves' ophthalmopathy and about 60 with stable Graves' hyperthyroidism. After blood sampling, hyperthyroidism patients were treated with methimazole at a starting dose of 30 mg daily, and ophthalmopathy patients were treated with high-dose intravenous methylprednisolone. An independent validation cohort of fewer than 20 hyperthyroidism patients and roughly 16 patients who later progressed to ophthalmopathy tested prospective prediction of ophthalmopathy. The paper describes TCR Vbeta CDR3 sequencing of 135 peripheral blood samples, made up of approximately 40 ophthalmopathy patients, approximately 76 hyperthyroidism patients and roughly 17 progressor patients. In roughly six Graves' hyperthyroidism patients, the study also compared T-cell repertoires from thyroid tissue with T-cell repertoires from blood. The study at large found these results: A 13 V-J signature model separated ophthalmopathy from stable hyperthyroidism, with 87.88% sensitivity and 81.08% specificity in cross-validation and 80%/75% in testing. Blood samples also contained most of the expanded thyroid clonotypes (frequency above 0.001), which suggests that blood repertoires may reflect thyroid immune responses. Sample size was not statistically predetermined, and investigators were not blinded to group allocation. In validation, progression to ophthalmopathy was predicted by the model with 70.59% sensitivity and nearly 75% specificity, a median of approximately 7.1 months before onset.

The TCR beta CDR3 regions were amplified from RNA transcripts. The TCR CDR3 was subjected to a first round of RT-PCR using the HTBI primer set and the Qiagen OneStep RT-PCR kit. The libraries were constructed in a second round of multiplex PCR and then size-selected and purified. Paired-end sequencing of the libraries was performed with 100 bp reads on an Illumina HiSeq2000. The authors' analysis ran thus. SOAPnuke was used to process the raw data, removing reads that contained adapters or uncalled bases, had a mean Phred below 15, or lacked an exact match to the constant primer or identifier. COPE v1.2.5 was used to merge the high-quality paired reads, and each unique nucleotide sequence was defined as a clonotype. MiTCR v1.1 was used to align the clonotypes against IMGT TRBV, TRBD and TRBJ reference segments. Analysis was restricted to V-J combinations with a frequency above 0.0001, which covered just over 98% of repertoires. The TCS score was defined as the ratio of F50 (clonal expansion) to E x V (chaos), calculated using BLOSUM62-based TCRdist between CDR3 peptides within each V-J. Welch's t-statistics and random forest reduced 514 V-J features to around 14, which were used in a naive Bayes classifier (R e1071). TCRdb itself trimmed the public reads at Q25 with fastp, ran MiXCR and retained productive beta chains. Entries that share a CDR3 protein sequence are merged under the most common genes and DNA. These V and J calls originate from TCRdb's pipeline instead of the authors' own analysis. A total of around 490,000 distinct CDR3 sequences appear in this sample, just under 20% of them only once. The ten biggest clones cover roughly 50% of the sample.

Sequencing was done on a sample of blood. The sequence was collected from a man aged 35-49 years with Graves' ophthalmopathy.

Here the CDR3 is given as CASSLTQTTETQYF. The DNA sequence reads TGTGCCAGCAGTTTAACCCAGACTACGGAGACCCAGTACTTC. The chain couples TRBV28 to TRBJ2-5, with TRBD2 as a weak D call on 5 bases. From the germline V gene, CDR1 is MDHEN and CDR2 is SYDVKM. The CDR3 starts with the cysteine, ends with the phenylalanine, and has 14 residues. The sequence is cut down to CDR3 DNA, 42 bases in frame from base 1. The junction shows trimming of 2 bases on V and 5 bases on J, plus 12 bases between the germline ends.